This TCR beta chain was documented in a study of beta chain features in type 1 diabetes. Study-wide findings and caveats: TCRB CDR3 length was moderately but significantly reduced in all four CD4+ subsets of Type 1 diabetes patients.

Trimming shortened V by 11 bases and J by 2 bases, and 12 bases separated the two germline ends. The CDR3 extends over 13 amino acids. Germline loops: CDR1 MNHNY, CDR2 SVGAGI (reference sequence). Sequenced material consisted of expressed TCRB transcripts (all of the isolated RNA was reverse transcribed). Naive, central memory and regulatory T cell samples produced a mean of roughly 3.5 million reads. The repertoire was sequenced with immunoSEQ multiplex PCR; TCRdb's copy has only in-frame clones and lacks some. The sample has 160,000 or so clones, around 8.3% seen once. Blood was collected once per donor into heparin, averaging about 116 mL. As to this clone: Its specificity is not known.

This chain uses TRBV6-6 with TRBJ2-2; D not certain. This sequence was found in a woman aged 18-35 years with type 1 diabetes. Sequencing was carried out using central memory CD4+ T cells from blood. The CDR3 nucleotides are TGTGCCGGCCAGAAAAGAAACACCGGGGAGCTGTTTTTT. Residues: CAGQKRNTGELFF.